Shown below are 30 T cell receptor beta chains from a single sample sequenced in a study of tumor-infiltrating lymphocytes in primary liver carcinoma. The roughly 17-31 mg bulk tissue piece was not sorted before simultaneous RNA and DNA extraction. Production of TCR beta cDNA used around 0.45 ug total RNA together with a constant-region primer. Three nested multiplex PCR rounds, a slightly modified ARM-PCR method, built the TCR beta libraries. Primers for the first two PCR rounds were TRBV1-TRBV30 forward primers and a C-beta reverse primer (around 10 cycles per round). TCRdb used MiXCR to reprocess the multiplex PCR reads, holding one entry per CDR3 protein. This repertoire shows 40,000 to 60,000 distinct CDR3 sequences, about three quarters found once; its top ten account for over 25%. Sequencing was done on a sample of liver tumor tissue from sampling region 5. Subset given: tumor region T5, tumor centre. These receptors all come from a man aged 40-50 years with primary liver carcinoma and hepatitis B virus infection.

Remarks on this clonotype: The germline gene is not matched at one end of the junction; a read error may be the cause. The V gene is TRBV6-1, the J gene TRBJ2-5; D not certain. Germline V CDR1 and CDR2: MNHNS, SASEGT. The length of the CDR3 is 15 residues. The CDR3 is CVSSEERNVQETQCF. CDR3 sequence (DNA): TGTGTCAGCAGTGAAGAACGTAACGTCCAAGAGACCCAGTGCTTC.

This clonotype was recorded at least ten times. The V and J genes are TRBV14 and TRBJ2-2; D gene unclear. Germline CDR1 reads SGHDN; CDR2 reads FVKESK. Trimming left V 0 bases short and J 4 bases short, with 6 bases between. The CDR3 length is 14 residues. CDR3 DNA sequence: TGTGCCAGCAGCCAAGATTGGGTCACCGGGGAGCTGTTTTTT. Protein sequence: CASSQDWVTGELFF.

About this clonotype itself: Compared with germline, one end of the junction differs, possibly owing to a read error. This chain uses TRBV15 with TRBJ2-1, with D perhaps matching TRBD1 (5 bases). The CDR3 contains 17 residues. CDR1 is LNHNV and CDR2 is YYDKDF in the germline V gene (reference sequence). The CDR3 region has the DNA TGTACCACCAGCAGAGCGAACAGGCTAAGCATCTACAATGAGCAGTTCTTC. This gives the protein CTTSRANRLSIYNEQFF.

A word on this clonotype: One end of the junction varies from germline; a read error may be responsible. The gene calls are TRBV12-3 or TRBV12-4 and TRBJ1-5; D remains ambiguous. The CDR3 runs to 15 residues. The DNA of the CDR3 is TGTGCTAGCAGCCTCGGGATAGGGAGTGATCGGCCCCGGCATTTT. Translated, it gives CASSLGIGSDRPRHF.

With regard to this clonotype: Sequence at one end of the junction differs from germline and may be a read error. This chain links TRBV7-9 with TRBJ2-1, with TRBD2 identical over 7 bases. The length of the CDR3 is 17 residues. CDR1 SEHNR and CDR2 FQNEAQ come from the germline V gene (reference sequence). CDR3 sequence reads: CATSLALGGRSYNEQFF. In DNA, the CDR3 is TGTGCCACCAGCTTAGCGCTGGGCGGGAGATCCTACAATGAGCAGTTCTTC.

This clonotype was picked up one time. The CDR3 does not end in the conserved phenylalanine or tryptophan, so this is likely a read error. The V and J genes are TRBV29-1 and TRBJ2-5; 7 bases line up with TRBD2. The CDR3 totals 13 residues. The germline V gene has CDR1 SQVTM and CDR2 ANQGSEA. Germline trimming cut 4 bases from V and 7 bases from J; bases unmatched to any gene: 9. CDR3 nucleotide sequence: TGCAGCGTTGGTGGGAGGGCCGCTGCGACCCAGTACGTA. It specifies CSVGGRAAATQYV.

For this clonotype: One junction end disagrees with the germline gene, perhaps due to a read error. The V and J genes are TRBV29-1 and TRBJ2-1; 9 nucleotides match TRBD2. Germline values: CDR1 SQVTM, CDR2 ANQGSEA. The CDR3 consists of 14 residues. CDR3 protein: CSVATSGLYNEQSF. DNA of the CDR3: TGCAGCGTTGCTACTAGCGGGCTGTATAATGAGCAGTCCTTC.

As for this clonotype: As the CDR3 is not closed by the conserved phenylalanine or tryptophan, this likely results from a read error. The gene calls are TRBV11-2 and TRBJ2-5; D call uncertain. The CDR3 has 13 amino acids. Germline lookup yields CDR1 SGHAT and CDR2 FQNNGV. The CDR3 DNA reads as TGCGTCAGCAGCTTAGATTTTCTGGAGACCCAGTACTCC. This translates into CVSSLDFLETQYS.

About this clonotype: The conserved phenylalanine or tryptophan is not found at the CDR3 terminus, so this likely reflects a read error. The chain recombines TRBV4-1 with TRBJ2-7; 7 nucleotides align to TRBD2. V dropped 5 bases and J dropped 3; count of bases not matched to a gene: 10. Germline V gene lookup returns CDR1 MGHRA and CDR2 YSYEKL. This CDR3 is 15 amino acids long. This CDR3 reads CASSAPGLAVYEQYL. DNA for the CDR3: TGCGCCAGCAGCGCACCGGGGCTAGCGGTCTACGAGCAGTACTTA.

Judged by abundance, this clonotype is medium-sized (0.01 to 0.1%). As DNA, the CDR3 is TGTGCCAGCAGCCTAGGGACTAGCGGGAAGACCCAGTACTTC. Its protein product is CASSLGTSGKTQYF. V usage is TRBV6-5 and J usage is TRBJ2-5, with 13 bases identical to TRBD2. Germline trimming cut 6 bases from V and 6 bases from J; bases unmatched to any gene: 4. The CDR3 is 14 residues long. Germline CDR1 and CDR2: MNHEY and SVGAGI.

A word on this clonotype: The junction shows a germline mismatch at one end, possibly a read error. V is TRBV29-1 and J is TRBJ2-3; TRBD2 matches at 7 bases. Germline lookup yields CDR1 SQVTM and CDR2 ANQGSEA. The CDR3 totals 15 residues. CDR3 coding DNA: TGCAGCGTCCTACTAGCGCGGGGCCGGCTAGATGCGCAGTATTTT. Its protein product is CSVLLARGRLDAQYF.

The J gene is TRBJ2-2, the V gene TRBV28, with a possible D match to TRBD2 (5 bases). CDR3 length equals 15 residues. V was cut by 5 bases and J by 6 bases, with 16 bases left in between. Germline CDR1 MDHEN, CDR2 SYDVKM. CDR3 nucleotide sequence: TGTGCCAGCAGTACCCCTTGGCGGGCTGCCGGGGAGCTGTTTTTT. Translated, it gives CASSTPWRAAGELFF.

In its sample, this clonotype was seen many times. This chain connects TRBV5-1 to TRBJ2-7; TRBD1 aligns across 7 bases. The CDR3 covers 15 residues. The V and J ends lost 1 base and 3 bases, in that order; junction bases with no gene match: 7. CDR1 and CDR2 (germline): SGHRS, YFSETQ. The CDR3 reads CASSLNPTGVYEQYF. In DNA form, the CDR3 reads TGCGCCAGCAGCTTGAACCCCACAGGGGTCTACGAGCAGTACTTC.

Turning to this clonotype: Germline and junction disagree at one end, which may indicate a read error. The chain uses TRBV4-1 and TRBJ2-5; a weak D match, TRBD2 (7 bases). Germline CDR1 reads MGHRA; CDR2 reads YSYEKL. The CDR3 length is 16 residues. The CDR3 is CASSQDRVGGGEAQYF. As DNA, the CDR3 is TGCGCCAGCAGCCAAGATCGAGTGGGAGGGGGAGAGGCCCAGTACTTC.

In regard to this clonotype: A junction boundary mismatches the germline segment, possibly from a read error. This chain joins TRBV5-4 and TRBJ1-1; D call uncertain. CDR1 is SGHNT and CDR2 is YYREEE in the germline V gene (reference sequence). The CDR3 sequence is 12 residues long. CDR3: CASGSEDTGAFF. In nucleotides, the CDR3 is TGTGCCAGCGGCTCGGAAGACACTGGAGCTTTCTTT.

This clonotype has only a few counts. The rearrangement uses TRBV2 and TRBJ2-1, with 8 bases aligning to TRBD2. Germline CDR1 reads SNHLY; CDR2 reads FYNNEI. J gave up 4 bases and V 8 bases, and 10 bases lay outside the gene matches. The length of the CDR3 is 15 residues. The CDR3 DNA reads TGTGCCAGCTTAGGGGGGCCTAGCGGGTACAATGAGCAGTTCTTC. This translates into CASLGGPSGYNEQFF.

This chain connects TRBV11-2 to TRBJ2-7, with 8 bases lining up with TRBD2. This CDR3 spans 14 amino acids. The germline V gene encodes CDR1 SGHAT and CDR2 FQNNGV. Trimming took 9 bases from V and 4 from J; bases not matched to a gene: 11. This chain's CDR3 is CASNSGGGWYEQYF. The CDR3 nucleotides are TGTGCCAGTAACTCTGGCGGGGGGTGGTACGAGCAGTACTTC.

This clonotype was counted only a few times. A much larger clone lies a single base off, so this may be a read error. Since no conserved phenylalanine or tryptophan closes the CDR3, a read error is the likely cause. The chain uses TRBV6-5 and TRBJ2-3, with 10 bases lining up with TRBD2. The CDR3 loop spans 16 amino acids. V trimming: 5 bases; J trimming: 1 base; junction bases outside the gene matches: 6. Germline CDR1 MNHEY, CDR2 SVGAGI. The CDR3 DNA is TGTGCCAGCAGTATCCTCGGGACTAGCGGCACAGATACGCAGTATCTT. The encoded protein is CASSILGTSGTDTQYL.

As regards this clonotype: Possible read error: a much larger clone is one base away. This chain links TRBV28 with TRBJ2-2; tentatively, D is TRBD2 (5 bases). The ends were cut back, 2 bases at V and 4 bases at J, with 14 bases in the middle. The CDR3 is 16 amino acids. Germline V gene sequence: CDR1 MDHEN, CDR2 SYDVKM. The CDR3 is CASSLPRAGLTGELFF. The CDR3 bases are TGTGCCAGCAGTTTACCCCGGGCAGGACTCACCGGGGAGCTGTTTTTT.

This clonotype was counted between two and nine times. This may be a read error: a much more frequent sequence differs by one nucleotide. This is likely a read error, given that the CDR3 carries no conserved phenylalanine or tryptophan at its end. This chain links TRBV5-5 with TRBJ2-2; D may be TRBD2 (6 bases). Germline CDR1 and CDR2: SGHKS and YYEKEE (reference sequence). The CDR3 has 14 amino acids. V lost 5 bases and J lost 4, with 12 bases in between. The CDR3 loop reads CASSREPITGELFL. The CDR3, as DNA: TGTGCCAGCAGTCGGGAGCCTATCACCGGGGAGCTGTTTTTA.

Concerning this clonotype itself: One end of the junction does not line up with germline, which may come from a read error. CDR3 sequence reads: CASSYRDNTEAFF. The CDR3 DNA reads as TGTGCCAGTAGTTACAGGGATAACACTGAAGCTTTCTTT. This sequence joins TRBV6-5 and TRBJ1-1; D might be TRBD1 (6 bases). CDR1 is MNHEY and CDR2 is SVGAGI in the germline V gene. This CDR3 spans 13 amino acids.

This clonotype has at least ten counts. The V gene is TRBV10-1, the J gene TRBJ1-2; unclear D gene. The CDR3 is 13 amino acids. The V gene lost 0 bases and the J gene lost 3 bases, with 5 bases spanning the gap. Per germline, CDR1 WNHNN and CDR2 SYGVQD (reference sequence). CDR3 DNA: TGCGCCAGCAGTGAGTCAAGGGACTATGGCTACACCTTC. Translating gives CASSESRDYGYTF.

Remarks on this clonotype: This CDR3 fails to terminate in the conserved phenylalanine or tryptophan, so it likely reflects a read error. The chain uses TRBV4-1 and TRBJ1-1; 8 bases match TRBD1. Germline CDR1 is MGHRA and CDR2 is YSYEKL. The CDR3 runs to 22 residues. With 0 bases clipped from V and 8 bases from J, the junction kept 29 bases outside the gene matches. The DNA of the CDR3 is TGCGCCAGCAGCCAAGATCTAGTCCCCAGTGACAGGGGCAGACCCCTGGTCACCGAAGCTTTCTAT. The encoded protein is CASSQDLVPSDRGRPLVTEAFY.

Turning to this clonotype: Likely a read error: the CDR3 ends without its conserved phenylalanine or tryptophan. Because the CDR3's place on the DNA is in doubt, the DNA is left out and the CDR3 is given as listed by TCRdb. The chain combines TRBV4-1 with TRBJ2-5. CDR1 is MGHRA, CDR2 YSYEKL, per germline. The CDR3 sequence runs 15 residues, both termini included. CDR3 amino acids: CASSQELGKGETQYS.

Regarding this clonotype: One end of the junction varies from germline; a read error may be responsible. V is TRBV10-2 and J is TRBJ1-4; D is undetermined. Germline V CDR1 and CDR2: WSHSY, SAAADI. The length of the CDR3 is 14 residues. Here the CDR3 reads CASSETAINEELFF. The CDR3 region has the DNA TGCGCCAGCAGTGAGACAGCAATTAATGAAGAACTGTTTTTT.

Notes on this clonotype: A junction end diverges from the germline sequence, so it may reflect a read error. The rearrangement links TRBV12-3 or TRBV12-4 to TRBJ1-1; unclear D gene. This CDR3 spans 14 amino acids. The CDR3 coding sequence is TGTGCCAACAGTTTAAGACTGTATGGGACTGAAGCTTTCTTT. Translation: CANSLRLYGTEAFF.

V and J are TRBV11-2 and TRBJ2-7; 9 bases match TRBD1. The germline CDR1 and CDR2 sequences are SGHAT and FQNNGV. This CDR3 spans 17 amino acids. With 9 bases clipped from V and 3 bases from J, the junction kept 18 bases outside the gene matches. The DNA of the CDR3 is TGTGCCAGTAACATCGAGCCGCCGGGACAGGGAAGCTACGAGCAGTACTTC. Translating gives CASNIEPPGQGSYEQYF.

With respect to this clonotype: The junction and the germline gene differ at one end; a read error may be behind it. The chain carries TRBV5-4 and TRBJ1-5; D is unclear. CDR1 is SGHNT and CDR2 is YYREEE in the germline V gene (reference sequence). The CDR3 covers 12 residues. Here the CDR3 reads CASSLDHEPQHF. The CDR3 nucleotides are TGTGCTAGCAGCCTCGACCATGAGCCCCAGCATTTT.

A word on this clonotype: The CDR3 does not close with the conserved phenylalanine or tryptophan, likely indicating a read error. The chain combines TRBV6-1 with TRBJ1-1; 7 positions agree with TRBD1. The V segment lost 3 bases and the J segment 5 bases; nucleotides outside the gene matches: 6. From germline, CDR1 is MNHNS and CDR2 SASEGT. CDR3 length: 14 residues. CDR3 loop: CASSDGCRGTEAFL. In DNA, the CDR3 is TGTGCCAGCAGTGATGGGTGCAGGGGGACTGAAGCTTTCCTT.

There are a few counts of this clonotype. The chain uses TRBV5-1 and TRBJ1-4; 7 bases are a match to TRBD1. Per germline, CDR1 SGHRS and CDR2 YFSETQ. This CDR3 region has 15 residues. Trimming at V came to 7 bases and at J to 4 bases, leaving 10 bases not matched to a gene. As DNA, the CDR3 is TGCGCCAGCCGGGACAGCCAAAATATTAATGAAAAACTGTTTTTT. Protein sequence: CASRDSQNINEKLFF.